A selection of T cell receptor beta chains follows, all from one sample in a study of Graves' ophthalmopathy and Graves' hyperthyroidism. TCRdb ran MiXCR on the multiplex PCR reads and lists one entry per CDR3 protein. The sample lists over a million distinct CDR3 sequences, 35% to 40% occurring once. Input material: peripheral blood or thyroid tissue (not recorded which). These receptors were collected from an adult man with Graves' hyperthyroidism. CDR3s include the opening cysteine and the closing phenylalanine or tryptophan. A D gene is named only where the DNA matches it firmly. Expanded clones are given a class, and other clones once, few, many or no size at all.

j_gene	abundance	v_gene	d_gene	CDR3nt	CDR3aa
TRBJ1-1	many	TRBV5-6	TRBD1	TGTGCCAGCAGCTTCGGACAGGCTCCTATGAACACTGAAGCTTTCTTT	CASSFGQAPMNTEAFF
TRBJ2-5	many	TRBV7-2	NA	TGTGCCAGCAGCTCCCAGAAAGAGACCCAGTACTTC	CASSSQKETQYF
TRBJ2-5	many	TRBV7-9	NA	TGTGCCAGCAGCTTAGCGCGGCAGAGAGAGACCCAGTACTTC	CASSLARQRETQYF
TRBJ1-1	many	TRBV7-9	NA	TGTGCCAGCAGCGCAAGGGAACGGGGGGGAACTGAAGCTTTCTTT	CASSARERGGTEAFF
TRBJ1-1	many	TRBV19	NA	TGTGCCACCTACCGATCGGGGGGCTGGACTGAAGCTTTCTTT	CATYRSGGWTEAFF
TRBJ2-7	many	TRBV19	TRBD2	TGTGCCAGTAGTATCCGAGCGGGAGCTTACGAGCAGTACTTC	CASSIRAGAYEQYF
TRBJ1-1	many	TRBV19	NA	TGTGCCAGTACCCAAGGGGGGGGCACTGAAGCTTTCTTT	CASTQGGGTEAFF
TRBJ2-2	once	TRBV25-1	NA	TGTGCCAGCAGGGCCCCTCGTGTTAGGGGATCGAACACCGGGGAGCTGTTTTTT	CASRAPRVRGSNTGELFF
TRBJ1-5	NA	TRBV6-5	NA	TGTGCCAGCAGTCCCGGACACCCTTCTAGCCAGCCCCAGCATTTT	CASSPGHPSSQPQHF
TRBJ1-5	few	TRBV7-9	TRBD1	TGTGCCAGCAGCTTAGTGGTGGACAGGGGACGGCCCCAGCATTTT	CASSLVVDRGRPQHF
TRBJ2-7	few	TRBV30	TRBD1	TGTGCCTGGGCGGGACAGGGGATCGAGCAGTACTTC	CAWAGQGIEQYF
TRBJ1-1	many	TRBV10-3	NA	TGTGCCATCAGGGGGGGGAACACTGAAGCTTTCTTT	CAIRGGNTEAFF
TRBJ1-1	NA	TRBV9	NA	TGTGCCAGCTCACCCGTCGAGGCGCGGAACACTGAAGCTTTCTTT	CASSPVEARNTEAFF
TRBJ1-2	few	TRBV5-6	NA	TGTGCCAGCAGCTTGGCGGCAGTTACTAGGAATGGCTACACCTTC	CASSLAAVTRNGYTF
TRBJ2-7	NA	TRBV6-2/TRBV6-3	NA	TGTGCCAGCAGTTACGGAACCAGGGTTAACTCCTACGAGCAGTACTTC	CASSYGTRVNSYEQYF
TRBJ2-7	few	TRBV11-2	NA	TGTACCAGCAGCTTACAGGCGTCGTCCTACGAGCAGTACTTC	CTSSLQASSYEQYF
TRBJ2-7	NA	TRBV5-1	TRBD2	TGCGCCAGCAGCTTGGGGCTAGCGGGAGTCCCCTACGAGCAGTACTTC	CASSLGLAGVPYEQYF
TRBJ2-2	few	TRBV15	TRBD2	TGTGCCACCAGCAGAGGCGGGGGGAGGAACACCGGGGAGCTGTTTTTT	CATSRGGGRNTGELFF
TRBJ1-3	NA	TRBV4-1	NA	TGCGCCAGCAGCCAAGGCGCAGGGGCTGGAAACACCATATATTTT	CASSQGAGAGNTIYF
TRBJ2-7	few	TRBV6-2/TRBV6-3	NA	TGTGCCAGCACCCGGGACTCAACTACGAAGCAGTACTTC	CASTRDSTTKQYF
TRBJ2-7	many	TRBV6-5	TRBD1	TGTGCCAGCAGTTACTCTAGGACGGGACAGGGGATCTACGAGCAGTACTTC	CASSYSRTGQGIYEQYF
TRBJ2-5	NA	TRBV7-2	TRBD1	TGTGCCAGCAGCAAATGGACAGGGGTGGAGACCCAGTACTTC	CASSKWTGVETQYF
TRBJ2-7	NA	TRBV2	TRBD2	TGTGCCTGCAGCGCCGGGACTAGCGGGGGCGAGCAGTACTTC	CACSAGTSGGEQYF
TRBJ1-5	NA	TRBV11-2	TRBD1	TGTGCCAGCAGCCTCTCCGGGACAGGGCTACAGCCCCAGCATTTT	CASSLSGTGLQPQHF
TRBJ2-6	few	TRBV5-6	TRBD1	TGTGCCAGCAGCATCGGACAGGTCTCTGGGGCCAACGTCCTGACTTTC	CASSIGQVSGANVLTF
TRBJ2-6	many	TRBV5-5	NA	TGTGCCAGCAGCCTGGGGCCTCCCGGGGCCAACGTCCTGACTTTC	CASSLGPPGANVLTF
TRBJ2-7	NA	TRBV29-1	NA	TGCAGCGGGTGGGCGGGCTACGAGCAGTACTTC	CSGWAGYEQYF
TRBJ1-1	NA	TRBV7-2	TRBD1	TGTGCCAGCAGCCGAAAGACAGGGGGCATAAACACTGAAGCTTTCTTT	CASSRKTGGINTEAFF
TRBJ1-4	many	TRBV29-1	NA	TGCAGCGTCGGCTCGTGGGCAACTAATGAAAAACTGTTTTTT	CSVGSWATNEKLFF
TRBJ2-7	NA	TRBV10-3	NA	TGTGCCATCAGTGAGTTTGACGTTTCAATCGGAGAGCAGTACTTC	CAISEFDVSIGEQYF
TRBJ1-2	NA	TRBV12-3/TRBV12-4	NA	TGTGCCAGCAGCTTGGATCTGGATGGCTGCACCTTC	CASSLDLDGCTF
TRBJ2-3	NA	TRBV7-2	NA	TGTGCCAGCAGCTCTTTCACAGATACGCAGTATTTT	CASSSFTDTQYF
TRBJ1-1	many	TRBV7-9	NA	TGTGCCAGCAGCTCCCATGTGGACCCGGTCACTGAAGCTTTCTTT	CASSSHVDPVTEAFF
TRBJ2-5	few	TRBV11-2	NA	TGTGCCAGCAGCCAGGCGATGCAAAGTCCCAACTTC	CASSQAMQSPNF
TRBJ1-1	NA	TRBV10-3	NA	TGTGCCGCTAGGGGAGGAGGGAACACTGAAGCTTTCTTT	CAARGGGNTEAFF